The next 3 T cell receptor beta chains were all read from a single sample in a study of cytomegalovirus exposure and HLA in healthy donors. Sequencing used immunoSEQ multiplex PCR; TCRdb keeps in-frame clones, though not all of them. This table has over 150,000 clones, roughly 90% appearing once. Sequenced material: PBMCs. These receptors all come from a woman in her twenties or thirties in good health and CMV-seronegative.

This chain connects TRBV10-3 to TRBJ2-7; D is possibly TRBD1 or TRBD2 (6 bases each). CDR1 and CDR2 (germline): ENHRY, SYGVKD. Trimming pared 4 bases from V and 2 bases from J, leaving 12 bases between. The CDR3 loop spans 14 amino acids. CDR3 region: CAISGGGQTYEQYF. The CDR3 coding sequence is TGTGCCATCAGTGGGGGAGGACAGACCTACGAGCAGTACTTC.

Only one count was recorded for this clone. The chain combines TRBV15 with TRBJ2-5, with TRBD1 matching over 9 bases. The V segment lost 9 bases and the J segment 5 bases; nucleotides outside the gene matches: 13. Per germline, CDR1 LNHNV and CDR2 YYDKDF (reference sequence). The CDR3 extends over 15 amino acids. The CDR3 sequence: CATINRDREDETQYF. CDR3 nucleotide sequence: TGTGCCACAATAAACCGGGACAGGGAGGATGAGACCCAGTACTTC.

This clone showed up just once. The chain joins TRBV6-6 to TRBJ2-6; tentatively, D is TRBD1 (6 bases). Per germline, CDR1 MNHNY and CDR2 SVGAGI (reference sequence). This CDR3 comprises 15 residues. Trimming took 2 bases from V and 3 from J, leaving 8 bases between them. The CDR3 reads CASSYGGYGANVLTF. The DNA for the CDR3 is TGTGCCAGCAGTTACGGGGGCTATGGGGCCAACGTCCTGACTTTC.